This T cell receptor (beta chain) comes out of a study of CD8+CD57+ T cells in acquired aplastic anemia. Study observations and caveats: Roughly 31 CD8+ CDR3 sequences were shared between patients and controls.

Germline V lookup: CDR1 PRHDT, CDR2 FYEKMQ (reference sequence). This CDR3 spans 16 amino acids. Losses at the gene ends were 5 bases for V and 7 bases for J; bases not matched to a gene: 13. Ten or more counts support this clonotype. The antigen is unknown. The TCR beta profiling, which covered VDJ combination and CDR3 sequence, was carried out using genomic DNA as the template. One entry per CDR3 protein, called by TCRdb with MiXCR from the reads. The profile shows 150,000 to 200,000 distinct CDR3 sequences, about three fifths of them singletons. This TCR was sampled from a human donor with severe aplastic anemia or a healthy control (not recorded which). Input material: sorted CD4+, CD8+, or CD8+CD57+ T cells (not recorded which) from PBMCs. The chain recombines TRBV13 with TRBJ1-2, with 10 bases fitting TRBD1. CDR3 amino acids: CASSLRQGALSSGYTF. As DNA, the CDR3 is TGTGCCAGCAGCCTCCGACAGGGGGCGTTATCTAGTGGCTACACCTTC.